The 20 T cell receptor beta chains below were found in one sample sequenced in a study of shared clonotypes between healthy human individuals. Clones were read by immunoSEQ multiplex PCR, and TCRdb kept only the in-frame ones, dropping some. The table records roughly 1 million clones, around three quarters of them present only once. Sequencing input: memory CD4+ T cells from PBMCs. Stated subset: CD45RA-negative fraction. The receptors derive from a man in his late teens or twenties in good health. Some clones in this sample may be carry-over from other donors' samples.

J is TRBJ2-7 and V is TRBV5-6; D not resolved. The germline V gene encodes CDR1 SGHDT and CDR2 YYEEEE. The CDR3 runs 12 residues. The germline V and J ends were trimmed by 4 bases and 8 bases, with 13 bases remaining between them. CDR3 sequence reads: CASSPYTAKQYF. The CDR3 DNA reads as TGTGCCAGCAGCCCTTACACGGCCAAGCAGTACTTC.

This clone has a single count. V gene TRBV27 combines with J gene TRBJ2-5, with 7 bases aligning to TRBD2. The CDR3 has 15 amino acids. The germline V gene encodes CDR1 MNHEY and CDR2 SMNVEV (reference sequence). V lost 0 bases and J lost 4; bases outside the gene matches: 5. This chain's CDR3 is CASSLSRLALETQYF. The CDR3 nucleotides are TGTGCCAGCAGTTTATCTCGACTAGCCTTAGAGACCCAGTACTTC.

V is TRBV5-4 and J is TRBJ2-3, with 11 nucleotides matching TRBD2. This CDR3 has 18 residues. In germline, CDR1 is SGHNT, CDR2 YYREEE (reference sequence). Losses at the gene ends were 4 bases for V and 2 bases for J; bases not matched to a gene: 12. CDR3 bases: TGTGCCAGCAGCCCACGACTAGCGGGGACTTTTTACACAGATACGCAGTATTTT. Translating gives CASSPRLAGTFYTDTQYF.

This sequence joins TRBV5-6 and TRBJ1-2, with D tentatively TRBD1 (5 bases). Deletions cut 4 bases from V and 6 bases from J, with 25 bases between. The CDR3 spans 17 residues. The germline gives CDR1 SGHDT, CDR2 YYEEEE. The CDR3 DNA reads as TGTGCCAGCAGCCCGCGGAGGGTCCGGACAAATTGGCATGGCTACACCTTC. Translated, it gives CASSPRRVRTNWHGYTF.

The genes are TRBV5-4 and TRBJ2-7; tentatively, D is TRBD2 (6 bases). CDR1 and CDR2 from the germline V gene are SGHNT and YYREEE (reference sequence). Trimming pared 4 bases from V and 5 bases from J, leaving 19 bases between. This CDR3 has 15 amino acids. The CDR3 sequence is CASSPQTGLGDEQYF. DNA of the CDR3: TGTGCCAGCAGCCCGCAAACGGGACTTGGTGACGAGCAGTACTTC.

The gene calls are TRBV10-3 and TRBJ2-1, with 7 bases lining up with TRBD1. Trimming at V came to 4 bases and at J to 8 bases, leaving 11 bases not matched to a gene. This CDR3 has 15 residues. Germline V gene data show CDR1 as ENHRY and CDR2 as SYGVKD. The CDR3, as DNA: TGTGCCATCAGTGGAGAAAGACAGGGTTGGGATGAGCAGTTCTTC. This sequence encodes CAISGERQGWDEQFF.

The chain is built from TRBV4-2 and TRBJ2-2; D tentatively reads TRBD1 or TRBD2 (6 bases each). There are 17 residues in the CDR3. The germline gives CDR1 LGHNA, CDR2 YNFKEQ. V lost 0 bases, J lost 2 bases, and 13 bases lay in between. The CDR3 sequence is CASSQDVRGPNTGELFF. The CDR3, as DNA: TGTGCCAGCAGCCAAGATGTTCGGGGGCCTAACACCGGGGAGCTGTTTTTT.

The chain carries TRBV18 and TRBJ2-2; D is ambiguous. V lost 3 bases to trimming and J lost 0 bases, with 11 bases between them. This CDR3 is 16 amino acids long. CDR1 and CDR2 (germline): KGHSH, LQKENI. CDR3 sequence reads: CASSPRTQPNTGELFF. The CDR3 coding sequence is TGTGCCAGCTCACCCCGGACGCAACCGAACACCGGGGAGCTGTTTTTT.

The V gene is TRBV29-1, the J gene TRBJ2-7; TRBD1 agrees at 7 bases. V lost 4 bases to trimming and J lost 7 bases; unmatched junction nucleotides: 10. Germline loops: CDR1 SQVTM, CDR2 ANQGSEA. The CDR3 extends over 13 amino acids. The CDR3 loop reads CSVVRDRVGEQYF. The CDR3 DNA follows: TGCAGCGTTGTCCGAGACAGGGTGGGGGAGCAGTACTTC.

This clone was counted at least ten times. The chain couples TRBV2 to TRBJ1-1, with 7 bases lining up with TRBD1. J lost 4 bases, V lost 6 bases, and 8 bases had no gene match. Looked up from germline, CDR1 is SNHLY and CDR2 is FYNNEI. The CDR3 runs to 14 residues. The CDR3 bases are TGTGCCAGCAGCGCGCGACAGGGTCTCACTGAAGCTTTCTTT. Protein: CASSARQGLTEAFF.

The CDR3 nucleotides read TGCAGCGTTGAACTGGCTAGCGGGAGCAGGTACTTC. Protein: CSVELASGSRYF. This chain uses TRBV29-1 with TRBJ2-7; 10 nucleotides line up with TRBD2. The CDR3 is 12 residues long. V lost 2 bases, J lost 12 bases, and 7 bases stayed unmatched. The germline V gene has CDR1 SQVTM and CDR2 ANQGSEA.

As regards this clone: This sample includes further DNA sequences coding for the same CDR3. J is TRBJ2-7 and V is TRBV7-9; 12 positions match TRBD1. CDR3 length equals 15 residues. CDR1 is SEHNR and CDR2 is FQNEAQ in the germline V gene (reference sequence). Trimming at V came to 4 bases and at J to 6 bases, leaving 7 bases not matched to a gene. In DNA form, the CDR3 reads TGTGCCAGCAGCTCCTCCGGGACAGGGGGCCGCGAGCAGTACTTC. This encodes CASSSSGTGGREQYF.

This clone was detected a few times. The CDR3 bases are TGTGCCATCAGTGAGCGGCTAGCGGCCTACGAGCAGTACTTC. This sequence encodes CAISERLAAYEQYF. This rearrangement joins TRBV10-3 to TRBJ2-7; 7 bases agree with TRBD2. Germline V gene data show CDR1 as ENHRY and CDR2 as SYGVKD. The CDR3 sequence is 14 residues long. Trimming at V came to 2 bases and at J to 2 bases, leaving 3 bases not matched to a gene.

The sample holds a few counts of this clone. Other nucleotide sequences from this sample produce the same CDR3. The chain combines TRBV2 with TRBJ2-7; weak D call: TRBD1 (6 bases). Germline CDR1 SNHLY, CDR2 FYNNEI. The CDR3 totals 12 residues. V was shortened by 4 bases and J by 4 bases, with 8 bases between the two germline ends. This CDR3 is CASSGQGYEQYF. CDR3 bases: TGTGCCAGCAGTGGGCAGGGGTACGAGCAGTACTTC.

The chain uses TRBV7-9 and TRBJ2-1; either TRBD1 or TRBD2 may supply D (6 bases each). Germline lookup yields CDR1 SEHNR and CDR2 FQNEAQ (reference sequence). Trimming took 8 bases from V and 7 from J, leaving 18 bases between them. The CDR3 length is 14 residues. CDR3 sequence reads: CASVSSGGGNEQFF. The CDR3 nucleotides read TGTGCCAGCGTCAGCAGCGGAGGGGGAAATGAGCAGTTCTTC.

This sequence joins TRBV28 and TRBJ2-5, with D maybe TRBD2 (6 bases). The germline V gene has CDR1 MDHEN and CDR2 SYDVKM. CDR3 size: 13 residues. V lost 3 bases and J lost 5, with 10 bases in between. In nucleotides, the CDR3 is TGTGCCAGCAGTTTCGGACTACTGGAGACCCAGTACTTC. Protein product: CASSFGLLETQYF.

The J gene is TRBJ2-2, the V gene TRBV5-1; the D gene is possibly TRBD1 (5 bases). V dropped 1 base and J dropped 1 base, with 8 bases sitting between them. The CDR3 extends over 15 amino acids. Germline values: CDR1 SGHRS, CDR2 YFSETQ. The CDR3 DNA sequence: TGCGCCAGCAGCTTGATGGACAAGAACACCGGGGAGCTGTTTTTT. Encoded protein: CASSLMDKNTGELFF.

This clone was recorded only once. The identical CDR3 is also encoded by other nucleotide sequences in the sample. V gene TRBV5-1 combines with J gene TRBJ1-5; no definite D call. Trimming stripped 0 bases from V and 0 bases from J, with 7 bases between. CDR3 length: 15 amino acids. Germline V gives CDR1 SGHRS, CDR2 YFSETQ. The CDR3 DNA follows: TGCGCCAGCAGCTTGGCGGGGTATAGCAATCAGCCCCAGCATTTT. Translation gives CASSLAGYSNQPQHF.

The chain uses TRBV19 and TRBJ2-2; TRBD2 agrees at 10 bases. Unmatched junction bases numbered 9, after V lost 3 bases and J lost 5 bases. Per the germline V gene, CDR1 is LNHDA and CDR2 is SQIVND (reference sequence). The CDR3 runs to 17 residues. CDR3 sequence (DNA): TGTGCCAGTAGTATTGGTCAGCGGGAGGGTACGACCGGGGAGCTGTTTTTT. Its translation: CASSIGQREGTTGELFF.

V gene TRBV6-5 combines with J gene TRBJ1-1; no reliable D call. Germline V gene sequence: CDR1 MNHEY, CDR2 SVGAGI. The CDR3 covers 14 residues. V lost 2 bases and J 0 bases, leaving 7 bases between the germline ends. In nucleotides, the CDR3 is TGTGCCAGCAGTTACCGGCTTATGAACACTGAAGCTTTCTTT. Residues: CASSYRLMNTEAFF.